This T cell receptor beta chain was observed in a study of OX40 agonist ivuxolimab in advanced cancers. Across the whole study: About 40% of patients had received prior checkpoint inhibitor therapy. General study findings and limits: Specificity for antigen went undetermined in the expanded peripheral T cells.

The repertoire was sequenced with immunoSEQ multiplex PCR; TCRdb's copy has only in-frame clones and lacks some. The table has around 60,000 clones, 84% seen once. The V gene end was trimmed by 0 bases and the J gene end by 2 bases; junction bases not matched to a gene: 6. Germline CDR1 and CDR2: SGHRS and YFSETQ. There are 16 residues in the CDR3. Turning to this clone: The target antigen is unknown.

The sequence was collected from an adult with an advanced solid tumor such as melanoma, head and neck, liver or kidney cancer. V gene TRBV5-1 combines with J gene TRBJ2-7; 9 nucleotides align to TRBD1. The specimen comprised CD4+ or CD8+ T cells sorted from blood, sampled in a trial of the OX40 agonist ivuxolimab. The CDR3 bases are TGCGCCAGCAGCTTGGACCCAGGGACAGGGACCTACGAGCAGTACTTC. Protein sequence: CASSLDPGTGTYEQYF.